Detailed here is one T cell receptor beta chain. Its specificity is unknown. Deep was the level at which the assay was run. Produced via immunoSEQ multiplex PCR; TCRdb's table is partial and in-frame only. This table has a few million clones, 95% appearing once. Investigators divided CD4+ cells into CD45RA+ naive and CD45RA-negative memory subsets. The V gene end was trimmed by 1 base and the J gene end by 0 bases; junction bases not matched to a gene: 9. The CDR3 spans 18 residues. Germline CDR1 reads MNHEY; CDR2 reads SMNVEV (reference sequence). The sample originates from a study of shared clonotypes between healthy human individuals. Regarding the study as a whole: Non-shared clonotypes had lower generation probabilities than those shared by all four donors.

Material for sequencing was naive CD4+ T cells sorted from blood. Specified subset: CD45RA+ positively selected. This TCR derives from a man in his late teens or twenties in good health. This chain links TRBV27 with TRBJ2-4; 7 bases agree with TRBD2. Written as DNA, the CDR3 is TGTGCCAGCAGTTTATTGCCTAGCGGTCCTCTAGCCAAAAACATTCAGTACTTC. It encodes CASSLLPSGPLAKNIQYF.